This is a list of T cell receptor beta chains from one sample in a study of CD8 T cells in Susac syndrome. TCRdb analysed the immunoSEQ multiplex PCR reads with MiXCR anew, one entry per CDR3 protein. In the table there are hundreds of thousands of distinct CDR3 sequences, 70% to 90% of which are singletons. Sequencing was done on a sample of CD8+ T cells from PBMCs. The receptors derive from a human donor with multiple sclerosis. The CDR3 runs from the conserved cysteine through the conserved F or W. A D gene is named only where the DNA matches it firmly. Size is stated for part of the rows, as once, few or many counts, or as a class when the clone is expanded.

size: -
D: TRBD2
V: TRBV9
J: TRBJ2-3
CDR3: CASSADRELAGGYDTQYF
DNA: TGTGCCAGCAGCGCAGATAGGGAACTAGCGGGAGGGTACGATACGCAGTATTTT

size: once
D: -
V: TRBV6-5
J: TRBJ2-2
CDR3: CASSYKGENTGELFF
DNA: TGTGCCAGCAGTTACAAAGGGGAGAACACCGGGGAGCTGTTTTTT

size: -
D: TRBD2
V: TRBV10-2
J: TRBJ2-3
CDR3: CASSEDGTSGTDTQYF
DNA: TGCGCCAGCAGTGAAGACGGGACTAGCGGAACAGATACGCAGTATTTT

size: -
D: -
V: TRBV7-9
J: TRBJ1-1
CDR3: CASRPPGARDTEAFF
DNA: TGTGCCAGCAGACCCCCCGGGGCCCGGGACACTGAAGCTTTCTTT

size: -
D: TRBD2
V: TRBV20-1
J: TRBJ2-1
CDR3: CSARGLAGDNEQFF
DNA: TGCAGTGCTAGGGGACTAGCGGGAGATAATGAGCAGTTCTTC

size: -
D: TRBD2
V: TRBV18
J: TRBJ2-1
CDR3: CASSPEGLAGVGEQFF
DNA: TGTGCCAGCTCACCAGAGGGTCTAGCGGGAGTAGGTGAGCAGTTCTTC

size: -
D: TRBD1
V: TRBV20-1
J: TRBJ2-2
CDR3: CSAGTGNTGELFF
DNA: TGCAGTGCAGGGACAGGGAACACCGGGGAGCTGTTTTTT

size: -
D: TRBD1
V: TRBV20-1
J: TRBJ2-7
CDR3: CSAGGTGVPYEQYF
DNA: TGCAGTGCCGGCGGGACAGGCGTCCCCTACGAGCAGTACTTC

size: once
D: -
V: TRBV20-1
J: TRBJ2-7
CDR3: CSARHGGSHEQYF
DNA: TGCAGTGCTAGACATGGGGGGTCCCACGAGCAGTACTTC

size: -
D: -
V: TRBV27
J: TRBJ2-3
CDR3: CASSFFRERGTDTQYF
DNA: TGTGCCAGCAGTTTCTTTAGGGAGAGGGGCACAGATACGCAGTATTTT

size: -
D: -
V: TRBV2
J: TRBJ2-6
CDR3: CAIRRGAQGGANVLTF
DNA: TGTGCCATACGACGGGGGGCTCAGGGTGGGGCCAACGTCCTGACTTTC

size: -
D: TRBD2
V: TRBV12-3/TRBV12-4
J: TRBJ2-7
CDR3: CASSLASGRSYEQYF
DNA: TGTGCCAGCAGTTTAGCTAGCGGGAGGTCCTACGAGCAGTACTTC

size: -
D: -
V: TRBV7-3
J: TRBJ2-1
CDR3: CASSFRQSDEQFF
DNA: TGTGCCAGCAGCTTTCGCCAAAGCGATGAGCAGTTCTTC

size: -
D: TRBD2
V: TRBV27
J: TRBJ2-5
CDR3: CASSLGGGRGTQYF
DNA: TGTGCCAGCAGTTTAGGTGGCGGGAGGGGGACCCAGTACTTC

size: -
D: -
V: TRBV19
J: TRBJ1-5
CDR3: CAGARRGHQPQHF
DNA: TGTGCCGGAGCGAGGCGAGGACACCAGCCCCAGCATTTT

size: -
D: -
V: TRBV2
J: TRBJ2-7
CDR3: CASMVNAYEQYF
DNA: TGTGCCAGCATGGTGAATGCCTACGAGCAGTACTTC

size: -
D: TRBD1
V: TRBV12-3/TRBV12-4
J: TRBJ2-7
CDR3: CASSPRTGREYEQYF
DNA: TGTGCCAGCAGTCCCCGGACAGGGCGTGAGTACGAGCAGTACTTC

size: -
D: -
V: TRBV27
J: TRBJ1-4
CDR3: CASSAGDEKLFF
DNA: TGTGCCAGCAGTGCCGGAGATGAAAAACTGTTTTTT

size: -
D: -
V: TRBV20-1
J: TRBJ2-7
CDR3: CSARLQGNYEQYF
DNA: TGCAGTGCTAGGTTACAAGGGAACTACGAGCAGTACTTC

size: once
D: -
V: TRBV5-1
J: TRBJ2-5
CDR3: CASSFEPGNGETQYF
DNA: TGCGCCAGCAGCTTCGAGCCTGGGAACGGAGAGACCCAGTACTTC

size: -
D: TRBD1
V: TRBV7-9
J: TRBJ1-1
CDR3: CASSRAGGEYTEAFF
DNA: TGTGCCAGCAGCCGCGCAGGGGGAGAGTACACTGAAGCTTTCTTT

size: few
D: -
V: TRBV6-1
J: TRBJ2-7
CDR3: CASRGGTIRYEQYF
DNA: TGTGCCAGCAGAGGGGGGACAATAAGGTACGAGCAGTACTTC

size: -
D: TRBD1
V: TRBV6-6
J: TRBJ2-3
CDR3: CASFRDRGPDTQYF
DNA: TGTGCCAGCTTCCGGGACAGGGGCCCAGATACGCAGTATTTT

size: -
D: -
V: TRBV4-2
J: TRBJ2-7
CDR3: CASSQEGPFHEQYF
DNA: TGTGCCAGCAGCCAAGAGGGTCCCTTTCACGAGCAGTACTTC

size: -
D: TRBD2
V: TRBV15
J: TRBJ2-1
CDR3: CATSRDHLLAANNEQFF
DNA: TGTGCCACCAGCAGAGATCACCTACTAGCGGCTAACAATGAGCAGTTCTTC

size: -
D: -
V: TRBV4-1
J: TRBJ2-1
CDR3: CASSQGPEALNEQFF
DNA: TGCGCCAGCAGCCAGGGTCCGGAGGCCCTCAATGAGCAGTTCTTC

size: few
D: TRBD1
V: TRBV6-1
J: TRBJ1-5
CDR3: CASSPRGLGSNQPQHF
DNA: TGTGCCAGCAGTCCCAGGGGGTTAGGAAGCAATCAGCCCCAGCATTTT

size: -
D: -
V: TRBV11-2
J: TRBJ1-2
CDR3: CASSLGQNRGYTF
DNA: TGTGCCAGCAGCTTAGGACAGAATCGAGGCTACACCTTC

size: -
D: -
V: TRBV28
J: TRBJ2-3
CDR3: CASSGAPTEVTDTQYF
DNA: TGTGCCAGCAGTGGAGCCCCCACAGAGGTCACAGATACGCAGTATTTT

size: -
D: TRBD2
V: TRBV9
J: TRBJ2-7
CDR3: CASSSGTSGVLGQYF
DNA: TGTGCCAGCAGCTCCGGGACTAGCGGGGTCCTGGGGCAGTACTTC

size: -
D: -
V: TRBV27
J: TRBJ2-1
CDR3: CASSLRGTGYNEQFF
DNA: TGTGCCAGCAGTTTACGCGGGACGGGGTACAATGAGCAGTTCTTC

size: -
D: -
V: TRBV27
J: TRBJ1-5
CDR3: CASSLYKNQPQHF
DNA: TGTGCCAGCAGTTTATACAAAAATCAGCCCCAGCATTTT

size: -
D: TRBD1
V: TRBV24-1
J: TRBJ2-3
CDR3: CATSDFIARDRGGADTQYF
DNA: TGTGCCACCAGTGATTTCATTGCGAGGGACAGGGGAGGCGCAGATACGCAGTATTTT

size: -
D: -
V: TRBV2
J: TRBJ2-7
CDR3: CASSEAKAAPWDEQYF
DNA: TGTGCCAGCAGTGAAGCGAAGGCGGCCCCCTGGGACGAGCAGTACTTC

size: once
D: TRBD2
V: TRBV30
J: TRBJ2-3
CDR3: CAWSVSTSGSRHTQYF
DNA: TGTGCCTGGAGTGTAAGCACTAGCGGGAGCCGGCATACGCAGTATTTT

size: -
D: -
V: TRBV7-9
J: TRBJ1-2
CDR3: CASSLVSGDGYTF
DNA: TGTGCCAGCAGCTTAGTTTCCGGGGATGGCTACACCTTC

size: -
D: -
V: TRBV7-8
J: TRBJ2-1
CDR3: CASSLVVKSYNEQFF
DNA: TGTGCCAGCAGCTTAGTAGTTAAGTCCTACAATGAGCAGTTCTTC

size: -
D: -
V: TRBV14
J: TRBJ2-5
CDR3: CASSESHYTNETQYF
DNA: TGTGCCAGCAGCGAAAGTCACTACACCAACGAGACCCAGTACTTC

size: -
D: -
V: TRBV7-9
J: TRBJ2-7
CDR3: CASTHSLEYEQYF
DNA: TGTGCCAGCACCCACTCTCTGGAATACGAGCAGTACTTC

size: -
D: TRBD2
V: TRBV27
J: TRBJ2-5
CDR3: CASSLTSGDLQETQYF
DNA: TGTGCCAGCAGTTTAACTAGCGGAGACTTACAAGAGACCCAGTACTTC

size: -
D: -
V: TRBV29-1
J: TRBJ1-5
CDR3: CSAGSGAGQPQHF
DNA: TGCAGCGCCGGGTCGGGGGCCGGTCAGCCCCAGCATTTT

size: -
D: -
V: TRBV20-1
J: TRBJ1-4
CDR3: CSARDPGGWNEKLFF
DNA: TGCAGTGCTAGAGATCCGGGGGGCTGGAATGAAAAACTGTTTTTT

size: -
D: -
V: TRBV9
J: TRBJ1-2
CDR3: CASSVGRWGLANYGYTF
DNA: TGTGCCAGCAGCGTAGGAAGGTGGGGGCTGGCTAACTATGGCTACACCTTC

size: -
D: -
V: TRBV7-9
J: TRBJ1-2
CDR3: CASSLVGGALSYDGYTF
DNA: TGTGCCAGCAGCTTAGTTGGCGGGGCATTATCCTATGATGGCTACACCTTC

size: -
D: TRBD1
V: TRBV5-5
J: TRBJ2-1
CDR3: CASRKGQDNNEQFF
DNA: TGTGCCAGCAGAAAAGGACAGGACAACAATGAGCAGTTCTTC

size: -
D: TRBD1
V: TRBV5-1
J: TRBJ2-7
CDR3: CASSPLDRPSYEQYF
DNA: TGCGCCAGCAGCCCACTGGACAGGCCCTCGTACGAGCAGTACTTC

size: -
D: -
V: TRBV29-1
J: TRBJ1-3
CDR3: CSVHGDGNTIYF
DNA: TGCAGCGTCCACGGAGATGGAAACACCATATATTTT

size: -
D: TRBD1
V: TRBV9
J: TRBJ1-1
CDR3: CASSGTGGKSTEAFF
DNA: TGTGCCAGCAGCGGGACAGGGGGAAAGAGCACTGAAGCTTTCTTT

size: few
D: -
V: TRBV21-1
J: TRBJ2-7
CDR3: CASAVGVEEQYF
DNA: TGTGCCAGCGCCGTGGGGGTGGAGGAGCAGTACTTC

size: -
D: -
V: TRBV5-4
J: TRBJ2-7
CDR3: CASSERIGYEQYF
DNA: TGTGCCAGCAGCGAGAGGATCGGCTACGAGCAGTACTTC

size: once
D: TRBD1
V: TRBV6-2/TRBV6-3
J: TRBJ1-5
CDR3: CASSSRDRTYQPQHF
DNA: TGTGCCAGCAGTTCTCGGGACAGGACCTATCAGCCCCAGCATTTT

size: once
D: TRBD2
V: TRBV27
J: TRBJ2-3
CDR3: CASSFLAGVEDTQYF
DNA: TGTGCCAGCAGTTTCCTAGCGGGAGTGGAAGATACGCAGTATTTT

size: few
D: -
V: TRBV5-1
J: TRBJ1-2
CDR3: CASSLDSPIRYGYTF
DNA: TGCGCCAGCAGCTTGGACAGCCCAATCCGCTATGGCTACACCTTC

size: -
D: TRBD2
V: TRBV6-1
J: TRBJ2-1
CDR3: CASRLREGSSYNEQFF
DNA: TGTGCCAGCAGACTGAGGGAGGGCAGCTCCTACAATGAGCAGTTCTTC

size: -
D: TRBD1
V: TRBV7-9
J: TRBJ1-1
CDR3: CASSSTGAEAFF
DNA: TGTGCCAGCAGTAGCACAGGGGCTGAAGCTTTCTTT

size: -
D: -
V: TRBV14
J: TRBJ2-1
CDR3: CASSHEVSTYSEQFF
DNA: TGTGCCAGCAGCCACGAAGTCAGCACCTACAGTGAGCAGTTCTTC

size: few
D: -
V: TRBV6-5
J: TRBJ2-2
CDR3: CASSYFRGAGTGELFF
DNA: TGTGCCAGCAGTTACTTTCGGGGGGCAGGGACCGGGGAGCTGTTTTTT

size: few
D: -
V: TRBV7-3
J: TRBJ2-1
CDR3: CASSFEVNEQFF
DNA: TGTGCCAGCAGCTTTGAGGTCAATGAGCAGTTCTTC

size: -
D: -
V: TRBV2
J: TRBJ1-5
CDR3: CASFGGGRQPQHF
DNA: TGTGCCAGCTTCGGGGGTGGACGTCAGCCCCAGCATTTT

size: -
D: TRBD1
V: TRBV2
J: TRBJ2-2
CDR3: CASSALQRTGITGELFF
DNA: TGTGCCAGCAGTGCGTTACAGAGGACAGGGATCACCGGGGAGCTGTTTTTT